The entry below describes one T cell receptor beta chain. Its matching antigen is unknown. Splitting of CD4+ cells produced CD45RA+ naive and CD45RA-negative memory subsets. Around 200 ng DNA, about 33,000 T cell genomes, went into each sorted-subset replicate PCR. Profiled with immunoSEQ multiplex PCR; TCRdb holds only in-frame clones, not every one. The sample has millions of clones, about 92% seen once. The J segment lost 6 bases and the V segment lost 6 bases, leaving 7 bases of the junction unmatched. Germline CDR1 is KGHSH and CDR2 is LQKENI. CDR3 length: 13 amino acids. This entry belongs to a study of shared clonotypes between healthy human individuals. Findings and limits, study-wide: Unshared clonotypes carried lower generation probabilities than those common to all four donors. What rarefaction showed was incomplete sorted-subset sequencing despite large depth.

Sequencing input: naive CD4+ T cells from PBMCs. Indicated subset: CD45RA+ positively selected. The rearrangement links TRBV18 to TRBJ1-1; 7 nucleotides line up with TRBD1. The sequence came from a man aged 18 to 35 in good health. Some clones in this sample may be carry-over from other donors' samples. The DNA for the CDR3 is TGTGCCAGCTCCCCCTATGACAGGGCTGAAGCTTTCTTT. Amino acids: CASSPYDRAEAFF.